One and the same sample provided the 10 T cell receptor beta chains below, sequenced in a study of blood T cell repertoires in COVID-19. This table comes from immunoSEQ multiplex PCR, and its TCRdb copy is limited to in-frame clones, with some not included. The table includes 150,000 to 200,000 clones, roughly 91% detected once. The sample was peripheral blood. These receptors were taken from a human donor in a cohort sampled during active COVID-19.

This chain uses TRBV7-9 with TRBJ2-5, with 13 bases that match TRBD2. Germline loops: CDR1 SEHNR, CDR2 FQNEAQ (reference sequence). This CDR3 is built from 17 residues. V shed 4 bases and J 5 bases; nucleotides not matched to a gene: 10. CDR3 sequence: CASSSWTGTSGVETQYF. CDR3 nucleotide sequence: TGTGCCAGCAGCTCCTGGACCGGGACTAGCGGGGTGGAGACCCAGTACTTC.

This clone was found a few times. The V gene is TRBV6-5, the J gene TRBJ2-3, with 8 nucleotides matching TRBD1. In germline, CDR1 is MNHEY, CDR2 SVGAGI. The CDR3 loop spans 13 amino acids. After removal of 6 bases from V and 5 bases from J, the junction contained 4 bases not matched to a gene. CDR3 DNA sequence: TGTGCCAGCAGGGCAGGGGGCAGAGATACGCAGTATTTT. Translated, it gives CASRAGGRDTQYF.

Here the CDR3 DNA reads TGTGCCAGCAGTAGACCCCGACAGGGAGGAGAGACCCAGTACTTC. Residues: CASSRPRQGGETQYF. The rearrangement links TRBV6-5 to TRBJ2-5, with a weak D call TRBD1 (7 bases). Germline loops: CDR1 MNHEY, CDR2 SVGAGI. V shed 5 bases and J shed 4 bases, with 17 bases lying between them. The CDR3 runs 15 residues.

The chain employs TRBV30 and TRBJ1-6; a possible D gene is TRBD1 (5 bases). The CDR3 has 14 residues. The germline CDR1 and CDR2 sequences are GTSNPN and SVGIG (reference sequence). The V and J ends lost 7 bases and 6 bases respectively, with 16 bases between them. CDR3 sequence reads: CALSTDPSNSPLHF. CDR3 in DNA: TGTGCCTTATCGACAGACCCTTCTAATTCACCCCTCCACTTT.

The chain combines TRBV28 with TRBJ2-7, with 11 nucleotides matching TRBD2. Germline V gene sequence: CDR1 MDHEN, CDR2 SYDVKM. The CDR3 loop spans 13 amino acids. J was trimmed by 6 bases and V by 7 bases; bases with no gene match: 5. CDR3 nucleotides: TGTGCCAGCAATGTTCTAGCGGGAGGCGAGCAGTACTTC. Protein sequence: CASNVLAGGEQYF.

The rearrangement uses TRBV6-1 and TRBJ1-5, with D possibly matching TRBD1 (6 bases). Per germline, CDR1 MNHNS and CDR2 SASEGT. This CDR3 has 15 amino acids. Trimming removed 2 bases from V and 3 bases from J, with 11 bases in between. CDR3 nucleotides: TGTGCCAGCAGTGAACGACGGACAGACAATCAGCCCCAGCATTTT. Translated: CASSERRTDNQPQHF.

This clone has more than one count but fewer than ten. The chain is built from TRBV7-9 and TRBJ1-4, with 7 bases matching TRBD1. Per germline, CDR1 SEHNR and CDR2 FQNEAQ (reference sequence). V lost 5 bases, J lost 4 bases, and 7 bases stayed unmatched. The CDR3 sequence is 15 residues long. The CDR3 here is CASSRTDRVNEKLFF. DNA for the CDR3: TGTGCCAGCAGCCGGACTGACAGGGTTAATGAAAAACTGTTTTTT.

The V and J genes are TRBV6-1 and TRBJ1-6; D is unclear. The CDR3 extends over 16 amino acids. From germline, CDR1 is MNHNS and CDR2 SASEGT. V gave up 2 bases and J gave up 7 bases, with 15 bases separating them. Written as DNA, the CDR3 is TGTGCCAGCAGTGAATGGAGCTTGGGTGGGAATTCACCCCTCCACTTT. Protein: CASSEWSLGGNSPLHF.

Only one count was recorded for this clone. This chain links TRBV29-1 with TRBJ2-1; tentatively, D is TRBD2 (5 bases). Between the trimmed V and J ends, which lost 4 bases and 7 bases, there was a span of 5 bases. The CDR3 is 10 residues long. Germline lookup yields CDR1 SQVTM and CDR2 ANQGSEA. CDR3 loop: CSVAGNEQFF. The CDR3 DNA sequence: TGCAGCGTTGCGGGAAATGAGCAGTTCTTC.

V and J are TRBV4-1 and TRBJ2-7; TRBD1 might be the D (6 bases). Trimming shortened V by 3 bases and J by 1 base, and 16 bases separated the two germline ends. Germline V CDR1 and CDR2: MGHRA, YSYEKL. This CDR3 region has 16 residues. DNA for the CDR3: TGCGCCAGCAGCCATCAAAGTGCCGACAGGTCCTACGAGCAGTACTTC. Protein: CASSHQSADRSYEQYF.